This TCR beta chain was captured by sequencing in a study of human T cells and chemical hapten exposure. As to time point: pre-sensitization, week 0. Treatment of the sample: therapeutic diphenylcyclopropenone sensitization with weekly scalp DPC. This clonotype was seen a few times. MiXCR was run by TCRdb on the RACE reads, yielding one entry per CDR3 protein. The sample includes 250,000 to 300,000 distinct CDR3 sequences, roughly 7.4% of them seen just once. The sample was whole blood, taken in connection with sensitization to the hapten diphenylcyclopropenone (DPC). The clonotype originates from a man between 18 and 35 years old with alopecia areata. Some clones in this sample may be carry-over from other donors' samples.

As DNA, the CDR3 is TGTGCCAGCAGCTCACTGGACAGGGCCAAACAGCCCCAGCATTTT. It encodes CASSSLDRAKQPQHF. The chain couples TRBV7-8 to TRBJ1-5; 8 bases align to TRBD1. Germline trimming cut 4 bases from V and 7 bases from J; bases unmatched to any gene: 9. Germline V CDR1 and CDR2: SGHVS, FQNEAQ. This CDR3 comprises 15 residues.